This T cell receptor beta chain stems from a study of vaccination and CD4 T cells after COVID-19. About the study: Sampling that followed vaccination took place a median approximately 70 days after dose two, within a range of 14 to 241.

An Oncomine TCR Beta short-read assay was used to sequence the DNA from cultured CD4+ T cells. The template was genomic DNA from cultured CD4+ T cells. TCRdb ran MiXCR on the PCR reads and lists one entry per CDR3 protein. The sample records roughly 16,000 distinct CDR3 sequences, about 44% being singletons. Trimming removed 3 bases from V and 9 bases from J; junction bases left unmatched: 3. Germline lookup yields CDR1 SNHLY and CDR2 FYNNEI. The CDR3 is 15 residues long. Specified treatment: roughly 10-day PBMC culture with coronavirus spike peptide pools or control peptides (ViraFEST assay). Points on this clonotype: Its antigen is currently unknown.

The specimen was CD4+ T cells from blood, cultured in vitro. This chain connects TRBV2 to TRBJ2-1, with 15 bases aligning to TRBD2. The TCR comes from a human donor who had recovered from COVID-19. The CDR3, as DNA: TGTGCCAGCAGTGATGGACTAGCGGGAGGGCTTGAGCAGTTCTTC. This encodes CASSDGLAGGLEQFF.